The rows below give T cell receptor beta chains drawn from one sample of a study of T cell repertoires in cytomegalovirus infection. For these receptors, no antigen is known. TCRdb fed the reads into MiXCR, producing one record per CDR3 protein. The table has approximately 1,000,000 distinct CDR3 sequences, approximately 31% seen once; the top ten hold 13%. The sample consisted of cultured CD8+ T cells from PBMCs, taken from culture after CMV antigen stimulation. The source of these receptors is a human donor in good health (CMV status not recorded). Some clones in this sample may be carry-over from other donors' samples. The CDR3 runs from the conserved cysteine through the conserved F or W. D genes are given only for firm matches. Part of the rows lack a size; the others show once, few, many or a class for expanded clones.

d_call: -
j_call: TRBJ2-1
v_call: TRBV27
clone_size: -
cdr3_length: 11
cdr3_aa: CASRQGWEQFF
cdr3_nt: TGTGCCAGCAGACAGGGATGGGAGCAGTTCTTC

d_call: TRBD2
j_call: TRBJ2-3
v_call: TRBV6-2/TRBV6-3
clone_size: few
cdr3_length: 15
cdr3_aa: CASSSPAGLEDTQYF
cdr3_nt: TGTGCCAGCAGTTCCCCAGCGGGGCTGGAGGATACGCAGTATTTT

d_call: -
j_call: TRBJ1-5
v_call: TRBV27
clone_size: -
cdr3_length: 16
cdr3_aa: CVSSSSPGHPMLAQHF
cdr3_nt: TGTGTCAGCAGTTCCTCTCCGGGACACCCGATGTTGGCCCAGCATTTT

d_call: -
j_call: TRBJ2-7
v_call: TRBV7-6
clone_size: many
cdr3_length: 15
cdr3_aa: CASSLGRMWSNEQYF
cdr3_nt: TGTGCCAGCAGCCTTGGGAGGATGTGGAGTAACGAGCAGTACTTC

d_call: -
j_call: TRBJ1-6
v_call: TRBV27
clone_size: once
cdr3_length: 13
cdr3_aa: CASSHDRFLPLHF
cdr3_nt: TGTGCCAGCAGTCACGACAGGTTCTTGCCCCTCCACTTT

d_call: -
j_call: TRBJ1-1
v_call: TRBV12-3/TRBV12-4
clone_size: -
cdr3_length: 13
cdr3_aa: CASSLEEYTEAFF
cdr3_nt: TGTGCCAGCAGTTTGGAAGAGTACACTGAAGCTTTCTTT

d_call: -
j_call: TRBJ1-2
v_call: TRBV6-2/TRBV6-3
clone_size: few
cdr3_length: 14
cdr3_aa: CASTPPQNNDGYTF
cdr3_nt: TGTGCCAGCACCCCGCCGCAGAATAACGATGGCTACACCTTC

d_call: -
j_call: TRBJ2-3
v_call: TRBV7-6
clone_size: -
cdr3_length: 17
cdr3_aa: CASSSPRGQRSTDTQYF
cdr3_nt: TGTGCCAGCAGCTCACCACGGGGGCAGAGAAGCACAGATACGCAGTATTTT

d_call: TRBD2
j_call: TRBJ2-5
v_call: TRBV2
clone_size: few
cdr3_length: 17
cdr3_aa: CASSDLGSGGPQETQYF
cdr3_nt: TGTGCCAGCAGTGATCTTGGTAGCGGGGGACCACAAGAGACCCAGTACTTC

d_call: -
j_call: TRBJ2-6
v_call: TRBV5-4
clone_size: -
cdr3_length: 15
cdr3_aa: CASSLEYPGANVLTF
cdr3_nt: TGTGCCAGCAGCTTAGAGTACCCTGGGGCCAACGTCCTGACTTTC